The rows below give T cell receptor beta chains drawn from one sample of a study of blood T cells in healthy people across ages. Using its own MiXCR run on the 5' RACE reads, TCRdb lists one record per CDR3 protein. In the table there are 1.5 million to 2 million distinct CDR3 sequences, around 35% of which are singletons. The sample comprised blood. The receptors here all came from a woman between 25 and 40 years old in good health. Both conserved end residues are part of each CDR3. The D gene is left open where the match is weak. For some rows the clone size is stated as once, few or many, or as a class when expanded; others skip it.

TGTGCCAGCAGCGTAGAGGGACAGGCAAATCAGCCCCAGCATTTT | CASSVEGQANQPQHF | TRBV9 | few | TRBD1 | TRBJ1-5
TGTGCCACCAGCAGAGTAACGATTGAGACCCAGTACTTC | CATSRVTIETQYF | TRBV15 | - | - | TRBJ2-5
TGTGCCAGCAGTTACAACGTTCGACGCTACAATGAGCAGTTCTTC | CASSYNVRRYNEQFF | TRBV6-6 | - | - | TRBJ2-1
TGCAGCGTGATGACAGGTCGCAGTGACTATGGCTACACCTTC | CSVMTGRSDYGYTF | TRBV29-1 | - | - | TRBJ1-2
TGTGCCAGCAGCCACCACCGGGACCCGTTGGATGAGCAGTTCTTC | CASSHHRDPLDEQFF | TRBV7-3 | - | - | TRBJ2-1
TGTGCCAGCTACAAGACAGGGAGTAATGAAAAACTGTTTTTT | CASYKTGSNEKLFF | TRBV18 | - | TRBD1 | TRBJ1-4
TGCAGTGCCCACAGCGCCCCCAGGGATAACGAGCAGTACTTC | CSAHSAPRDNEQYF | TRBV29-1 | - | - | TRBJ2-7
TGTGCCAGCAGCTTCATAGCGGGAGGCGTTCGGCAGTTCTTC | CASSFIAGGVRQFF | TRBV11-2 | - | TRBD2 | TRBJ2-1
TGCAGTGCTCCAAGGGGGAATGAGCAGTTCTTC | CSAPRGNEQFF | TRBV20-1 | few | - | TRBJ2-1
TGTGCCAGCAGCTCGACCGGGACTAGCGACGAGACCCAGTACTTC | CASSSTGTSDETQYF | TRBV13 | - | TRBD2 | TRBJ2-5
TGTGCCAGCAGTGGAGGGGTGGGATTTGAGACCCAGTACTTC | CASSGGVGFETQYF | TRBV2 | few | - | TRBJ2-5
TGTGCCAGCAGTAAGGGGAGGTACGAGCAGTACTTC | CASSKGRYEQYF | TRBV25-1 | - | - | TRBJ2-7
TGCAGTGCTAGAGATCGGGACACTGAAACCTACGAGCAGTACTTC | CSARDRDTETYEQYF | TRBV20-1 | few | - | TRBJ2-7
TGCGCCAGCAGCCAAGGGGAACGGACCGGGGAGACCCAGTACTTC | CASSQGERTGETQYF | TRBV4-1 | few | - | TRBJ2-5
TGTGCCACCAGCAGAGAACTGATCTATGGCTACACCTTC | CATSRELIYGYTF | TRBV15 | - | - | TRBJ1-2
TGTGCCATCAGTGAGAGAGGGGCTCGGGAGACCCAGTACTTC | CAISERGARETQYF | TRBV10-3 | - | - | TRBJ2-5
TGCAGCGTTGAAGCGGACAGCCCTGAAGCTTTCTTT | CSVEADSPEAFF | TRBV29-1 | - | - | TRBJ1-1
TGTGCCAGCAGCCGTAAAGGGGGGGAACGGCAGTTCTTC | CASSRKGGERQFF | TRBV7-3 | - | - | TRBJ2-1
TGTGCCACCAGTGATTCAACCGGGCGATCCTGCGAGCAGTACTTC | CATSDSTGRSCEQYF | TRBV24-1 | - | - | TRBJ2-7
TGTGCCAGCAACTCAACTCCTAGACAGGGGTCAGGGACCCAGTACTTC | CASNSTPRQGSGTQYF | TRBV7-2 | - | TRBD1 | TRBJ2-5
TGTGCCATCAGTGAGTCTGGACAGGCCTCTAGGGCCAACGTCCTGACTTTC | CAISESGQASRANVLTF | TRBV10-3 | - | TRBD1 | TRBJ2-6
TGTGCCAGCAGCATGGGTGGGACTAGCGACTACAATGAGCAGTTCTTC | CASSMGGTSDYNEQFF | TRBV7-3 | - | TRBD2 | TRBJ2-1
TGTGCCAGTAGCTTCACCGGGACAGGGATGGGGCAGCCCCAGCATTTT | CASSFTGTGMGQPQHF | TRBV19 | few | TRBD1 | TRBJ1-5
TGTGCCAGCAGCTTATTGGGACAGTACTCCTACGAGCAGTACTTC | CASSLLGQYSYEQYF | TRBV7-9 | - | TRBD1 | TRBJ2-7
TGTGCCACCAGCAGAGATACCGGGAGACAAGAGACCCAGTACTTC | CATSRDTGRQETQYF | TRBV15 | few | - | TRBJ2-5
TGTGCCAGCAGCTTAGACGCATCTAGCGGGAGGAGAAACATTCAGTACTTC | CASSLDASSGRRNIQYF | TRBV7-6 | - | TRBD2 | TRBJ2-4
TGTGCCAGCAACCATTTGGGGACTGGCTCCTACAATGAGCAGTTCTTC | CASNHLGTGSYNEQFF | TRBV3-1 | - | - | TRBJ2-1
TGTGCCAGCAGTGAAGCGCTCAAGGGGACAGGTAACAATGAGCAGTTCTTC | CASSEALKGTGNNEQFF | TRBV6-1 | - | TRBD1 | TRBJ2-1
TGCAGCGTTGCCCCAGGGAACACTGAAGCTTTCTTT | CSVAPGNTEAFF | TRBV29-1 | few | - | TRBJ1-1
TGTGCCAGCAGTTTTCGGATGAGGACAGATACGCAGTATTTT | CASSFRMRTDTQYF | TRBV28 | - | - | TRBJ2-3
TGTGCCAGCAGCCAAGCGGGGGGCCTTAGCGGGAGTGCGGCTGATACGCAGTATTTT | CASSQAGGLSGSAADTQYF | TRBV7-2 | - | TRBD2 | TRBJ2-3
TGTGCCAGCAGTTTATCGGGAGGGACAGCTTCCACAGATACGCAGTATTTT | CASSLSGGTASTDTQYF | TRBV28 | - | - | TRBJ2-3
TGTGCCAGCAGCCCCGGGCACTTCGAGACCCAGTACTTC | CASSPGHFETQYF | TRBV3-1 | - | - | TRBJ2-5
TGTGCCAGCAGTAGGGCCAGGGCTAACTATGGCTACACCTTC | CASSRARANYGYTF | TRBV6-6 | - | - | TRBJ1-2
TGCAGCGTTGATCCGGGGGATGCTGGCTACACCTTC | CSVDPGDAGYTF | TRBV29-1 | many | - | TRBJ1-2
TGTGCCATCAAATCGGAGTCGTCCTACAATGAGCAGTTCTTC | CAIKSESSYNEQFF | TRBV10-3 | few | - | TRBJ2-1
TGCAGTGCTATAAATCCGACTCAAGAGACCCAGTACTTC | CSAINPTQETQYF | TRBV20-1 | few | - | TRBJ2-5
TGCAGTGCTAGTGCGGACAGGGGAAATCAGCCCCAGCATTTT | CSASADRGNQPQHF | TRBV20-1 | few | TRBD1 | TRBJ1-5
TGCAGTGCTAGGAGAGCGGGGGGTGCCTTCTCAGATACGCAGTATTTT | CSARRAGGAFSDTQYF | TRBV20-1 | many | TRBD2 | TRBJ2-3
TGCAGTGCTGGCTCCACGACTAGCGGGATCGAGCAGTACTTC | CSAGSTTSGIEQYF | TRBV20-1 | - | TRBD2 | TRBJ2-7
TGTGCCGGCAGCGAACAAGGGAGGTCACCCCTCCACTTT | CAGSEQGRSPLHF | TRBV12-3/TRBV12-4 | - | - | TRBJ1-6
TGCGCCAGCATAGCGACAGGGGGAGATACGCAGTATTTT | CASIATGGDTQYF | TRBV5-1 | few | TRBD1 | TRBJ2-3
TGTGCCTGGAGTACGAGGAATGAGCAGTTCTTC | CAWSTRNEQFF | TRBV30 | many | - | TRBJ2-1
TGTGCCAGCTCACCATTCTCTAGCGGGAGGGCCACTGAGCAGTTCTTC | CASSPFSSGRATEQFF | TRBV18 | - | TRBD2 | TRBJ2-1